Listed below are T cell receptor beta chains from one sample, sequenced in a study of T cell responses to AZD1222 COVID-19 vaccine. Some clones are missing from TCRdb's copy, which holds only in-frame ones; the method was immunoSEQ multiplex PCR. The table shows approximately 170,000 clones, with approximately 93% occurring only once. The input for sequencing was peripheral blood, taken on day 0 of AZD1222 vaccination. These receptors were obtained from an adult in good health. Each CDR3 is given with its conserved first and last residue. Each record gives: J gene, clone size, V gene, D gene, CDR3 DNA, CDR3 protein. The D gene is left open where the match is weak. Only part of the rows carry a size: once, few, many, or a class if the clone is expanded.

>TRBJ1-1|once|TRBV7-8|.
TGTGCCAGCAGACGCCAGGCCGAACGATTTAGAGGGACTGAAGCTTTCTTT
CASRRQAERFRGTEAFF
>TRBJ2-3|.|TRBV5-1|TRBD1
TGCGCCAGCAGCCACACCGGGACAGCGAGCACAGATACGCAGTATTTT
CASSHTGTASTDTQYF
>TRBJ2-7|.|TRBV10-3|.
TGTGCCAGCAAAGCCGGATCTGGCTACGAGCAGTACTTC
CASKAGSGYEQYF
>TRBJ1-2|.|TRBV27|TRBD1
TGTGCCAGCAGTTTATCGACAGGGAGCTATGGCTACACCTTC
CASSLSTGSYGYTF
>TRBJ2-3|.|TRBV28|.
TGTGCCAGCAGTTTGATGGGTCGGGGCACAGATACGCAGTATTTT
CASSLMGRGTDTQYF
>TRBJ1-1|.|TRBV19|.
TGTGCCAGTAGCGACAGTCTGGACACTGAAGCTTTCTTT
CASSDSLDTEAFF
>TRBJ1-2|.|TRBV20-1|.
TGCAGTGCTAGTAGCAGTAACTATGGCTACACCTTC
CSASSSNYGYTF
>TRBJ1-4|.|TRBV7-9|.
TGTGCCAGCAGCTTAGATCCTACAGGGACTAATGAAAAACTGTTTTTT
CASSLDPTGTNEKLFF
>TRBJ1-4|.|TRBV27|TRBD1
TGTGCCAGCAGTAAGCAGGGGGCATCGAGTGAAAAACTGTTTTTT
CASSKQGASSEKLFF
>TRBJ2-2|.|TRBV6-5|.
TGTGCCAGCAGTCCACAGGGTGGGACCGGGGAGCTGTTTTTT
CASSPQGGTGELFF
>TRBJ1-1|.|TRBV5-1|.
TGCGCCAGCAGCTTGGCAGGTGGCATGAACACTGAAGCTTTCTTT
CASSLAGGMNTEAFF
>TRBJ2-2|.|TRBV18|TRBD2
TGTGCCAGCTCACCACCTCTCGCGGGAGGTACCGGGGAGCTGTTTTTT
CASSPPLAGGTGELFF
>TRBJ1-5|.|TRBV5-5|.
TGTGCCAGCAGCTTGGCCGTCGGGCCGGCGCAGCCCCAGCATTTT
CASSLAVGPAQPQHF
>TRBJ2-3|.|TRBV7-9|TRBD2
TGTGCCAGCAGGGGAGCGGGAAAGGGGACAGATACGCAGTATTTT
CASRGAGKGTDTQYF
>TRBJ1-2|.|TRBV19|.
TGTGCCAGTAGTACCCGTGACGGGTTGGGTAACTATGGCTACACCTTC
CASSTRDGLGNYGYTF
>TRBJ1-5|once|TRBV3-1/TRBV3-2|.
TGTGCCAGCAGCCAAGAGGTTGGAGCGAATCAGCCCCAGCATTTT
CASSQEVGANQPQHF
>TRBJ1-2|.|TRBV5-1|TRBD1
TGCGCCAGCTCAAAGGACCCCAGGGGGCTGGATGGCTACACCTTC
CASSKDPRGLDGYTF
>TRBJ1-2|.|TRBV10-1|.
TGCGCCAGCCGTGACAGGCGGGGGCTATGCTACACCTTC
CASRDRRGLCYTF
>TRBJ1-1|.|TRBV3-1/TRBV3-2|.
TGTGCCAGCAGTCGGAGGCAGTCGAACACTGAAGCTTTCTTT
CASSRRQSNTEAFF
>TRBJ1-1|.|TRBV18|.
TGTGCCAGCTCAGGAACAGACCATAACACTGAAGCTTTCTTT
CASSGTDHNTEAFF
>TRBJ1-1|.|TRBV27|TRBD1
TGTGCCAGCTATCAGGGGGCCTTTTCTGAAGCTTTCTTT
CASYQGAFSEAFF
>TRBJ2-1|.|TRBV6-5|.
TGTGCCAGCAGGAACCAGAACAATGAGCAGTTCTTC
CASRNQNNEQFF
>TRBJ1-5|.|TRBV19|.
TGTGCCAGTAGGGATCAGGGCGTCAATCAGCCCCAGCATTTT
CASRDQGVNQPQHF
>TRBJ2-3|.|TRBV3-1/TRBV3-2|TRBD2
TGTGCCAGCAGCCAATCGCGGGGGGGCTGGGGCACAGATACGCAGTATTTT
CASSQSRGGWGTDTQYF
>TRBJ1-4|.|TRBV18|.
TGTGCCAGCTCACCACCGGGACGGACTAATGAAAAACTGTTTTTT
CASSPPGRTNEKLFF